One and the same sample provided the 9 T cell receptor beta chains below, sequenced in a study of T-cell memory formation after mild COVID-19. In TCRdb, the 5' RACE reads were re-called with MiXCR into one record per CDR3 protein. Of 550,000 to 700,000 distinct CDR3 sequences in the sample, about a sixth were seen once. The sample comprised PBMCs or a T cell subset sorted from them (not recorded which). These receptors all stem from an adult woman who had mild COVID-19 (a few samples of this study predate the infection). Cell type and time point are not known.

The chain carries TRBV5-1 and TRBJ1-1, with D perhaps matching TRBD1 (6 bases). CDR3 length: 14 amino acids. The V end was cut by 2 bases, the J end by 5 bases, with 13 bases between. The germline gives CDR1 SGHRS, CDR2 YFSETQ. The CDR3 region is CASSFHREKTEAFF. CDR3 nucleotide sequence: TGCGCCAGCAGCTTTCACAGGGAGAAAACTGAAGCTTTCTTT.

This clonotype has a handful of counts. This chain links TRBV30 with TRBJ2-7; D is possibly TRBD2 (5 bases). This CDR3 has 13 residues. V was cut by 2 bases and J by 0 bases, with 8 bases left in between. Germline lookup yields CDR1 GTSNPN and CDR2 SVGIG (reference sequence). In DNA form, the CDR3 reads TGTGCCTGGAGTCGGGGAGACTCCTACGAGCAGTACTTC. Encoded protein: CAWSRGDSYEQYF.

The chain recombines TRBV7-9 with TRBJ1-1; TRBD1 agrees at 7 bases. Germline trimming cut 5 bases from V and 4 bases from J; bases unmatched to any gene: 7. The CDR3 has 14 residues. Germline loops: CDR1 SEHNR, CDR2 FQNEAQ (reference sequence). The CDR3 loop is CASSPRGFGTEAFF. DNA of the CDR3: TGTGCCAGCAGCCCCAGGGGGTTCGGCACTGAAGCTTTCTTT.

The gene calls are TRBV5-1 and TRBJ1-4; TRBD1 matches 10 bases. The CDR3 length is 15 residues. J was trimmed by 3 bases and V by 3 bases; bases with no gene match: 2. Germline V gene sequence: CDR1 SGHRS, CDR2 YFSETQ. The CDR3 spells CASSSGQGSNEKLFF. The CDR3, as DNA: TGCGCCAGCAGCTCGGGACAGGGGTCTAATGAAAAACTGTTTTTT. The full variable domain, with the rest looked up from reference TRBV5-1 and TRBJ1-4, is KAGVTQTPRYLIKTRGQQVTLSCSPISGHRSVSWYQQTPGQGLQFLFEYFSETQRNKGNFPGRFSGRQFSNSRSEMNVSTLELGDSALYLCASSSGQGSNEKLFFGSGTQLSVL.

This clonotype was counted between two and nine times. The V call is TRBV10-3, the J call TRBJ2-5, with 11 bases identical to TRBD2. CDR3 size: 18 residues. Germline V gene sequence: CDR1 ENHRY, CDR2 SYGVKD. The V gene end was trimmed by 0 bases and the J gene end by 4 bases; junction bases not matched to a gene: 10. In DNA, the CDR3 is TGTGCCATCAGTGAGTCGGTTAGCGGGGGGGCCGGACGAGAGACCCAGTACTTC. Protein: CAISESVSGGAGRETQYF.

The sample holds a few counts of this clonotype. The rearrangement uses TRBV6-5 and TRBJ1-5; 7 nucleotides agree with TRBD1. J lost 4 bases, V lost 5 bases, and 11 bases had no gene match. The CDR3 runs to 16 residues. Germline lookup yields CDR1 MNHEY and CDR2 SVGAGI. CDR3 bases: TGTGCCAGCAGTCGATTCGGGACAGTGGAGAATCAGCCCCAGCATTTT. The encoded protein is CASSRFGTVENQPQHF.

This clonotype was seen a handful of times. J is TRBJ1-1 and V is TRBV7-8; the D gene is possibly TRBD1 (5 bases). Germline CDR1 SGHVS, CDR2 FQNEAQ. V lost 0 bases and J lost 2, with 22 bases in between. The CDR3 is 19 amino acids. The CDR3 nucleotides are TGTGCCAGCAGCTTAGCCGAATGGGCAGGGAACCTGCCTAACACTGAAGCTTTCTTT. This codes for CASSLAEWAGNLPNTEAFF. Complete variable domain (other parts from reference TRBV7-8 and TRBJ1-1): GAGVSQSPRYKVAKRGQDVALRCDPISGHVSLFWYQQALGQGPEFLTYFQNEAQLDKSGLPSDRFFAERPEGSVSTLKIQRTQQEDSAVYLCASSLAEWAGNLPNTEAFFGQGTRLTVV.

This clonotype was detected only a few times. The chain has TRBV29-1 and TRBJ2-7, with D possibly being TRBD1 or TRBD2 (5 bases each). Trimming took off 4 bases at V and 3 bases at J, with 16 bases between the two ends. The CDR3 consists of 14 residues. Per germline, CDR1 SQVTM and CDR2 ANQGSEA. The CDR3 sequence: CSVGLRGSNYEQYF. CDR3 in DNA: TGCAGCGTTGGGTTGAGGGGAAGTAACTACGAGCAGTACTTC.

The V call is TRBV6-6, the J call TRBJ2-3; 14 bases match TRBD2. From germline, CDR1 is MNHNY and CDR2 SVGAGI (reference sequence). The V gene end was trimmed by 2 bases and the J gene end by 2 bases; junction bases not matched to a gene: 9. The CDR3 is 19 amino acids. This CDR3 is CASSYGLAGGFDNTDTQYF. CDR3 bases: TGTGCCAGCAGTTACGGACTAGCGGGGGGCTTCGACAACACAGATACGCAGTATTTT.